The clone carrying this TCR beta chain was detected a few times. The J segment lost 4 bases and the V segment lost 10 bases, leaving 3 bases of the junction unmatched. The CDR3 runs 12 residues. Germline V gene lookup returns CDR1 MDHEN and CDR2 SYDVKM. The sample is drawn from a study of blood T cell repertoires in COVID-19. Sequencing used immunoSEQ multiplex PCR; TCRdb keeps in-frame clones, though not all of them. The sample consists of nearly 300,000 clones, around 84% of them appearing once. The TCR originated in a human donor with COVID-19, enrolled during active disease. The donor label of this sample is uncertain. What was sequenced was peripheral blood. The gene calls are TRBV28 and TRBJ2-5, with 10 bases that match TRBD2. CDR3 sequence reads: CATRLAGETQYF. The CDR3 DNA follows: TGTGCCACGAGACTAGCGGGAGAGACCCAGTACTTC. The variable domain in full, completed from reference TRBV28 and TRBJ2-5, reads DVKVTQSSRYLVKRTGEKVFLECVQDMDHENMFWYRQDPGLGLRLIYFSYDVKMKEKGDIPEGYSVSREKKERFSLILESASTNQTSMYLCATRLAGETQYFGPGTRLLVL.